This TCR beta chain was observed in a study of Graves' ophthalmopathy and Graves' hyperthyroidism. Looking at the study overall: If no ophthalmopathy appeared within 18 months of follow-up, hyperthyroidism was termed stable.

Overall study results and limits: The model forecast ophthalmopathy progression, reaching roughly 70% sensitivity and about 75% specificity.

CDR1 and CDR2 (germline): DFQATT, SNEGSKA (reference sequence). This CDR3 contains 11 residues. The V end was cut by 1 base, the J end by 6 bases, with 6 bases between. The authors amplified TCR beta CDR3 regions from RNA transcripts. The first-round RT-PCR employed HTBI primers together with the Qiagen OneStep RT-PCR kit. A multiplex PCR was then performed as the second round. TCRdb redid the calling of the multiplex PCR reads with MiXCR, one entry per CDR3 protein. The sample holds around 1,000,000 distinct CDR3 sequences, 35% to 40% seen once. To note about this clonotype: Its antigen is undetermined.

The sample consisted of peripheral blood or thyroid tissue (not recorded which). The J gene is TRBJ1-2, the V gene TRBV20-1; D unresolved. The source is an adult man with Graves' hyperthyroidism. For the CDR3, the DNA is TGCAGTGCTAGAGTAATTGATGGCTACACCTTC. Translated: CSARVIDGYTF.